The 5 T cell receptor beta chains reported below all come from one sample, sequenced in a study of cytomegalovirus exposure and HLA in healthy donors. Using immunoSEQ multiplex PCR, the repertoire was profiled, and TCRdb retains in-frame clones only, with some absent. The sample contains about 140,000 clones, roughly 89% of which appear only once. The sequencing input was PBMCs. The source is a man aged 18-30 years in good health and CMV-seropositive.

The J gene is TRBJ1-2, the V gene TRBV28; D remains ambiguous. CDR1 is MDHEN and CDR2 is SYDVKM in the germline V gene. This CDR3 is 14 amino acids long. Trimming took off 7 bases at V and 5 bases at J, with 17 bases between the two ends. CDR3: CASKEGTAGYGYTF. The CDR3 DNA reads as TGTGCCAGCAAAGAGGGCACAGCTGGGTATGGCTACACCTTC.

The J gene is TRBJ1-1, the V gene TRBV9, with 12 bases matching TRBD1. With 4 bases clipped from V and 7 bases from J, the junction kept 8 bases outside the gene matches. Per the germline V gene, CDR1 is SGDLS and CDR2 is YYNGEE. This CDR3 is 15 amino acids long. The CDR3 DNA sequence: TGTGCCAGCAGCAACGGGGACAGGGGGCGCGTTGAAGCTTTCTTT. It specifies CASSNGDRGRVEAFF. Looking up the rest from reference TRBV9 and TRBJ1-1 gives the full variable domain: DSGVTQTPKHLITATGQRVTLRCSPRSGDLSVYWYQQSLDQGLQFLIQYYNGEERAKGNILERFSAQQFPDLHSELNLSSLELGDSALYFCASSNGDRGRVEAFFGQGTRLTVV.

In this sample, this clone is medium-sized. The chain couples TRBV6-6 to TRBJ1-5, with 7 bases matching TRBD1. Per germline, CDR1 MNHNY and CDR2 SVGAGI (reference sequence). The CDR3 contains 14 residues. Trimming at V came to 2 bases and at J to 5 bases, leaving 3 bases not matched to a gene. CDR3 sequence reads: CASSYEGAHQPQHF. The CDR3 region has the DNA TGTGCCAGCAGTTACGAGGGGGCGCATCAGCCCCAGCATTTT.

This chain links TRBV12-5 with TRBJ1-5, with 8 bases matching TRBD1. The trim removed 0 bases at V and 2 bases at J, leaving 6 bases unmatched. Germline-derived CDR1 and CDR2 are LGHNT and FRNRAP. This CDR3 is 17 amino acids long. This chain's CDR3 is CASGLVQGGWGNQPQHF. The CDR3 DNA follows: TGTGCTAGTGGTTTGGTACAGGGGGGTTGGGGCAATCAGCCCCAGCATTTT.

V usage is TRBV7-2 and J usage is TRBJ2-1; D is unresolved. Trimming cost V 2 bases and J 10 bases, with 9 bases left between them. Germline V gene sequence: CDR1 SGHTA, CDR2 FQGNSA. The CDR3 has 12 amino acids. CDR3 region: CASSLLPGEQFF. CDR3 DNA: TGTGCCAGCAGCTTATTGCCCGGGGAGCAGTTCTTC.